This section outlines one TCR beta chain sequence together with its context. Antigen unknown. RNA was extracted from bulk tissue without any cell sorting. This CDR3 spans 15 amino acids. V was trimmed by 3 bases and J by 8 bases, leaving 20 bases between them. Germline loops: CDR1 DFQATT, CDR2 SNEGSKA (reference sequence). The data were obtained in a study of tumor and adjacent non-tumor tissue in lung cancer. Study-level findings and limits: TCR diversity was significantly greater in tumor than normal lung tissue.

A modified ARM-PCR protocol with three rounds of nested PCR amplified TCRbeta. TCRdb re-analysed the multiplex PCR reads in MiXCR, keeping a single row per CDR3 protein. The table lists roughly 93,000 distinct CDR3 sequences, around 64% of them singletons. This chain joins TRBV20-1 and TRBJ2-1; D is unclear. The TCR comes from a man aged 55 to 70 with non-small cell lung cancer. What was sequenced was lung tumor tissue. CDR3 nucleotides: TGCAGTGCTAGGACCCCGGTTTCGAACGCCGATGAGCAGTTCTTC. This encodes CSARTPVSNADEQFF.